This T cell receptor beta chain was profiled in a study of T cell responses to AZD1222 COVID-19 vaccine. Profiling relied on immunoSEQ multiplex PCR, and the TCRdb table lists in-frame clones only, not all of them. The sample records approximately 220,000 clones, under 95% being singletons. This CDR3 spans 15 amino acids. CDR1 and CDR2 (germline): KGHSH, LQKENI. V gave up 3 bases and J gave up 2 bases; unmatched junction bases: 5. Sequences were derived from peripheral blood, sampled on day 0 of MenACWY control vaccination. This clonotype originated in an adult in good health. The rearrangement uses TRBV18 and TRBJ2-3, with 7 bases matching TRBD2. In nucleotides, the CDR3 is TGTGCCAGCTCACCTGGACTAGTGATCACAGATACGCAGTATTTT. Amino acids: CASSPGLVITDTQYF.